The 12 T cell receptor beta chains below all came from one sample that was sequenced in a study of blood T cell repertoires in COVID-19. Clones were sequenced by immunoSEQ multiplex PCR, and TCRdb holds only the in-frame ones, with some missing. The data show approximately 200,000 clones, with about 81% seen just once and about an eighth held by the top ten. Material for sequencing was peripheral blood. The receptors derive from a woman aged 80 or over with COVID-19, enrolled during active disease.

The chain combines TRBV5-1 with TRBJ2-2, with no clear D. The CDR3 contains 16 residues. The ends were cut back, 0 bases at V and 6 bases at J, with 15 bases in the middle. Per the germline V gene, CDR1 is SGHRS and CDR2 is YFSETQ. CDR3 loop: CASSLVAGSTAGELFF. The CDR3 nucleotides read TGCGCCAGCAGCTTGGTAGCTGGATCCACGGCCGGGGAGCTGTTTTTT.

There are a few counts of this clone. The J gene is TRBJ2-3, the V gene TRBV11-2; D unresolved. This CDR3 comprises 14 residues. V shed 3 bases and J shed 0 bases, with 7 bases lying between them. Looked up from germline, CDR1 is SGHAT and CDR2 is FQNNGV. Here the CDR3 reads CASSFRRSTDTQYF. In nucleotides, the CDR3 is TGTGCCAGCAGCTTCCGGCGGAGCACAGATACGCAGTATTTT. The variable domain in full, with the rest retrieved from reference TRBV11-2 and TRBJ2-3, is EAGVAQSPRYKIIEKRQSVAFWCNPISGHATLYWYQQILGQGPKLLIQFQNNGVVDDSQLPKDRFSAERLKGVDSTLKIQPAKLEDSAVYLCASSFRRSTDTQYFGPGTRLTVL.

V is TRBV11-3 and J is TRBJ2-7; TRBD1 aligns across 7 bases. V gave up 4 bases and J gave up 6 bases; unmatched junction bases: 6. In germline, CDR1 is SGHNT, CDR2 YENEEA. The CDR3 spans 13 residues. CDR3 protein: CASSSDRVVEQYF. CDR3 sequence (DNA): TGTGCCAGCAGCTCTGACAGGGTGGTCGAGCAGTACTTC.

The chain uses TRBV30 and TRBJ2-7, with D unresolved. Germline CDR1 is GTSNPN and CDR2 is SVGIG (reference sequence). Trimming cost V 2 bases and J 0 bases, with 2 bases left between them. This CDR3 spans 11 amino acids. CDR3 sequence reads: CAWSHSYEQYF. As DNA, the CDR3 is TGTGCCTGGAGTCACTCCTACGAGCAGTACTTC.

The chain joins TRBV28 to TRBJ1-6; D possibly corresponds to TRBD1 (6 bases). Germline lookup yields CDR1 MDHEN and CDR2 SYDVKM. V lost 4 bases and J lost 9, with 16 bases in between. The CDR3 contains 15 residues. The CDR3, as DNA: TGTGCCAGCAGTTCCGGACAGAGACGCACTTCACCCCTCCACTTT. Amino acids: CASSSGQRRTSPLHF. Full variable domain (outside the CDR3, taken from reference TRBV28 and TRBJ1-6): DVKVTQSSRYLVKRTGEKVFLECVQDMDHENMFWYRQDPGLGLRLIYFSYDVKMKEKGDIPEGYSVSREKKERFSLILESASTNQTSMYLCASSSGQRRTSPLHFGNGTRLTVT.

The V gene is TRBV6-5, the J gene TRBJ1-5, with D tentatively TRBD1 (5 bases). The CDR3 contains 14 residues. Germline-derived CDR1 and CDR2 are MNHEY and SVGAGI. Trimming pared 5 bases from V and 6 bases from J, leaving 14 bases between. The CDR3 loop is CASSPWGEPQPQHF. The CDR3 DNA follows: TGTGCCAGCAGTCCCTGGGGGGAACCTCAGCCCCAGCATTTT.

The chain couples TRBV5-5 to TRBJ1-5; D remains unclear. V was clipped by 0 bases and J by 7 bases, with 11 bases between them. Germline CDR1 reads SGHKS; CDR2 reads YYEKEE (reference sequence). The CDR3 contains 14 residues. The CDR3 is CASSLESGEQPQHF. CDR3 nucleotide sequence: TGTGCCAGCAGCTTGGAATCCGGGGAACAGCCCCAGCATTTT.

This clone was counted only a few times. This rearrangement joins TRBV19 to TRBJ1-4; D uncertain. The germline V gene has CDR1 LNHDA and CDR2 SQIVND (reference sequence). With 0 bases removed from V and 8 bases from J, the gap between germline ends came to 16 bases. The CDR3 has 16 residues. CDR3 coding DNA: TGTGCCAGTAGTATAGATCGGTCGGGTCTCTTCGAAAAACTGTTTTTT. Its translation: CASSIDRSGLFEKLFF.

The V call is TRBV18, the J call TRBJ1-2; no firm D call. This CDR3 has 15 amino acids. Germline V gene lookup returns CDR1 KGHSH and CDR2 LQKENI. V was shortened by 3 bases and J by 0 bases, with 11 bases between the two germline ends. DNA of the CDR3: TGTGCCAGCTCACCCGTGGGAGTGACTAACTATGGCTACACCTTC. Translation: CASSPVGVTNYGYTF.

This clone was recorded a few times. This chain joins TRBV6-6 and TRBJ2-5; 7 bases are shared with TRBD1. CDR1 and CDR2 (germline): MNHNY, SVGAGI (reference sequence). J lost 4 bases, V lost 6 bases, and 2 bases had no gene match. This CDR3 region has 12 residues. The CDR3 protein is CASRRQGETQYF. CDR3 coding DNA: TGTGCCAGCAGGAGACAGGGAGAGACCCAGTACTTC.

This chain connects TRBV18 to TRBJ2-1; 7 nucleotides line up with TRBD2. This CDR3 has 15 residues. Per the germline V gene, CDR1 is KGHSH and CDR2 is LQKENI. J lost 6 bases, V lost 3 bases, and 8 bases had no gene match. The CDR3 nucleotides read TGTGCCAGCTCACCTACTAGCGACCCGATCAATGAGCAGTTCTTC. Its translation: CASSPTSDPINEQFF.

The chain links TRBV14 to TRBJ1-2; a possible D gene is TRBD1 (6 bases). Trimming pared 4 bases from V and 5 bases from J, leaving 14 bases between. The length of the CDR3 is 14 residues. Germline lookup yields CDR1 SGHDN and CDR2 FVKESK. The CDR3 spells CASSPGGPYYGYTF. Written as DNA, the CDR3 is TGTGCCAGCAGCCCGGGGGGGCCCTATTATGGCTACACCTTC.